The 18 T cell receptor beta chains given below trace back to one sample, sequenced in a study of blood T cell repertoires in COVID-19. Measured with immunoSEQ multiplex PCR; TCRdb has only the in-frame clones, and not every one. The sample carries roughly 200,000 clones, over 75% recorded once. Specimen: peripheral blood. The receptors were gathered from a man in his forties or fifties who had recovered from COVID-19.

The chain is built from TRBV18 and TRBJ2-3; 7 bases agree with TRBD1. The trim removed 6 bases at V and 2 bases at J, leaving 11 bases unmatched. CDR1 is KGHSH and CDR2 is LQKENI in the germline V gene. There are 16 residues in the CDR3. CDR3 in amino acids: CASSRTGGGNTDTQYF. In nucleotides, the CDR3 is TGTGCCAGCTCGCGGACAGGAGGTGGGAACACAGATACGCAGTATTTT. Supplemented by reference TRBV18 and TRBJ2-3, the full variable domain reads NAGVMQNPRHLVRRRGQEARLRCSPMKGHSHVYWYRQLPEEGLKFMVYLQKENIIDESGMPKERFSAEFPKEGPSILRIQQVVRGDSAAYFCASSRTGGGNTDTQYFGPGTRLTVL.

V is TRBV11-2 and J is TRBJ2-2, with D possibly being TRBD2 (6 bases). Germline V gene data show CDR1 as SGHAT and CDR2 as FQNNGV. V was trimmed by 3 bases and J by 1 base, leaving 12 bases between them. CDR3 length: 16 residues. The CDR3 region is CASSLVSGWNTGELFF. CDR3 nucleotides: TGTGCCAGCAGCTTGGTCAGCGGGTGGAACACCGGGGAGCTGTTTTTT.

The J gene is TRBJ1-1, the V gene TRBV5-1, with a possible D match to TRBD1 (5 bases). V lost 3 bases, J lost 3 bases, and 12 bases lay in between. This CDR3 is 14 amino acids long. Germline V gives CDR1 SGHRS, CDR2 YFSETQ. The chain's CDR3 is CASSSGLPDTEAFF. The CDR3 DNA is TGCGCCAGCAGCTCGGGACTCCCAGACACTGAAGCTTTCTTT.

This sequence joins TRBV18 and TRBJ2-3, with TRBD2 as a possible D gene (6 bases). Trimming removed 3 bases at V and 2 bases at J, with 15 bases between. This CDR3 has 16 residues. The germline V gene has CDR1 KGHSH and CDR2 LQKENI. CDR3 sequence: CASSPTAGGYTDTQYF. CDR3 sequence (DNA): TGTGCCAGCTCACCGACAGCGGGCGGGTACACAGATACGCAGTATTTT.

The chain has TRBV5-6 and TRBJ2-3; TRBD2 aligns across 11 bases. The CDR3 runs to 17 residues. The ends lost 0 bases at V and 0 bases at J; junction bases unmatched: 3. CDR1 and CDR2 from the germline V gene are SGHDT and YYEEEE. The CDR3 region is CASSLGLAGGSTDTQYF. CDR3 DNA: TGTGCCAGCAGCTTGGGCCTAGCGGGAGGAAGCACAGATACGCAGTATTTT.

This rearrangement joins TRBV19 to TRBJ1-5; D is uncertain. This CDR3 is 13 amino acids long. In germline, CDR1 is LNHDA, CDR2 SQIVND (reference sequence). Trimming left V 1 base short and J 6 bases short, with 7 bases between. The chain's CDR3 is CASSIGTAQPQHF. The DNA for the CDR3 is TGTGCCAGTAGTATAGGCACAGCTCAGCCCCAGCATTTT.

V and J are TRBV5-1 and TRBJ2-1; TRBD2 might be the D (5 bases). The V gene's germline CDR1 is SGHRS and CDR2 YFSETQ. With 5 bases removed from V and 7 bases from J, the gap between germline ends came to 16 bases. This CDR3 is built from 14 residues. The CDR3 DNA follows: TGCGCCAGCAGTTGGCGGGCCGGTGGAAATGAGCAGTTCTTC. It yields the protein CASSWRAGGNEQFF.

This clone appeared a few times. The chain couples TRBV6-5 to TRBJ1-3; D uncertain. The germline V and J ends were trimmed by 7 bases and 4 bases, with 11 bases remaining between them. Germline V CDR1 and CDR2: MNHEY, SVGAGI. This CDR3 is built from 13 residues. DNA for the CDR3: TGTGCCAGCACCGGACTTGAAGGAAACACCATATATTTT. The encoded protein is CASTGLEGNTIYF.

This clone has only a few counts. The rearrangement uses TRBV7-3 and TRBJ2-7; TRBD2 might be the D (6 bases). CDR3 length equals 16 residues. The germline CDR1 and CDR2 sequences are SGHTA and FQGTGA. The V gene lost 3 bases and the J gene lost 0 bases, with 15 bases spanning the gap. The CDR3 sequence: CASSFPPTRTSYEQYF. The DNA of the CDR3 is TGTGCCAGCAGCTTCCCACCGACTAGAACCTCCTACGAGCAGTACTTC.

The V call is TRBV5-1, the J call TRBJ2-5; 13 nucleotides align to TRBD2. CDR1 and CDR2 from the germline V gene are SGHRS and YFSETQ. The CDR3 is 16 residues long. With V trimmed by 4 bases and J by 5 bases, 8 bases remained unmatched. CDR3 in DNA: TGCGCCAGCAGCGCCGGCCTACTAGCGGGAGGGGAGACCCAGTACTTC. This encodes CASSAGLLAGGETQYF.

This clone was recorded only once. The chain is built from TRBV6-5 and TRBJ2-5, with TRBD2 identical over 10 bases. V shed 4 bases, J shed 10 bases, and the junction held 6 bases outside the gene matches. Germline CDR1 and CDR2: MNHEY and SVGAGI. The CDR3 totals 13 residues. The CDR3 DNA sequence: TGTGCCAGCAGTTTGGCTAGCGGGAGTAACCAGTACTTC. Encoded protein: CASSLASGSNQYF.

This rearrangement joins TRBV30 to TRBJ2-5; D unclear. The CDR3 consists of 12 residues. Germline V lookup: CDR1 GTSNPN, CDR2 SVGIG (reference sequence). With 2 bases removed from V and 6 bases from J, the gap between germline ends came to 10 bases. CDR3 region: CAWSRVRQTQYF. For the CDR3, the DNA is TGTGCCTGGAGTCGAGTGCGCCAGACCCAGTACTTC.

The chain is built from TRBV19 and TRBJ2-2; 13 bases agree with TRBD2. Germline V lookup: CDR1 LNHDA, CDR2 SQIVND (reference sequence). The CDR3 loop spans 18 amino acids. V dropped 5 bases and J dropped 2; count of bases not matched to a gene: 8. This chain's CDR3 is CASSVNPGLAGNTGELFF. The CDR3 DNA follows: TGTGCCAGTAGTGTAAACCCGGGACTAGCGGGAAACACCGGGGAGCTGTTTTTT.

The CDR3 sequence: CASSFRLAGGRETQYF. CDR3 DNA sequence: TGCGCCAGCAGCTTTAGGCTAGCGGGAGGTAGGGAGACCCAGTACTTC. V and J are TRBV5-1 and TRBJ2-5; 11 nucleotides agree with TRBD2. V shed 2 bases, J shed 5 bases, and the junction held 8 bases outside the gene matches. Germline-derived CDR1 and CDR2 are SGHRS and YFSETQ. The CDR3 contains 16 residues.

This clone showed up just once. The CDR3 spells CASSQGDWHYNEQFF. The CDR3 DNA reads TGTGCCAGCAGCCAAGGGGACTGGCACTACAATGAGCAGTTCTTC. The gene calls are TRBV4-2 and TRBJ2-1; perhaps TRBD2 as D (6 bases). Germline V gene lookup returns CDR1 LGHNA and CDR2 YNFKEQ. The CDR3 spans 15 residues. V shed 1 base and J shed 3 bases, with 10 bases lying between them.

This chain's CDR3 is CASSVEYVGELFF. CDR3 in DNA: TGTGCCAGCAGCGTAGAATATGTCGGGGAGCTGTTTTTT. The gene calls are TRBV9 and TRBJ2-2; D is unresolved. Trimming removed 0 bases from V and 7 bases from J, with 7 bases in between. The CDR3 totals 13 residues. In germline, CDR1 is SGDLS, CDR2 YYNGEE.

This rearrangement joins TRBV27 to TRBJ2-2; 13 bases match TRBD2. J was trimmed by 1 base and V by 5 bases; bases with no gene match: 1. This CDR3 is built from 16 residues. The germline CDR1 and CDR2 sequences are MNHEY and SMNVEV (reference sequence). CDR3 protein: CASSRLAGGNTGELFF. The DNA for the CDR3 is TGTGCCAGCAGTCGACTAGCGGGAGGGAACACCGGGGAGCTGTTTTTT.

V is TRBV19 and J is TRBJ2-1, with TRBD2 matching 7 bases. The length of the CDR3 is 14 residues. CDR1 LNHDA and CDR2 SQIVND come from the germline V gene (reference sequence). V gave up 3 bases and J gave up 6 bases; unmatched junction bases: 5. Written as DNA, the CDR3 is TGTGCCAGTAGTATTCTCGGGAGGTCCAATGAGCAGTTCTTC. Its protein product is CASSILGRSNEQFF.